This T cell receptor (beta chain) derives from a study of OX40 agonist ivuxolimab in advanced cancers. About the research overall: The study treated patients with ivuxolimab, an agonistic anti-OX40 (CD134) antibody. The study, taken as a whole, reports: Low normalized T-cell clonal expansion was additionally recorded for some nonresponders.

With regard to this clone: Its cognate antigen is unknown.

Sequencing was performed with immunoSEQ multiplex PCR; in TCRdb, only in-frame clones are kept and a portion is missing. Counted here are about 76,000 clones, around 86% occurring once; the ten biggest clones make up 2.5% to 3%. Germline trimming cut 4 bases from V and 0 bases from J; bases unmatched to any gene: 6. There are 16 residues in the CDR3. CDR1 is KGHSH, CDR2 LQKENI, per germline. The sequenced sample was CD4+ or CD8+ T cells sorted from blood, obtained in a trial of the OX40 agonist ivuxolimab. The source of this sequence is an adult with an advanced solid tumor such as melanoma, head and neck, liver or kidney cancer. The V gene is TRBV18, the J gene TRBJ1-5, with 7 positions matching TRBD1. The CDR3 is CASSQDRRYSNQPQHF. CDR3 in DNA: TGTGCCAGCTCACAGGACAGGAGGTATAGCAATCAGCCCCAGCATTTT. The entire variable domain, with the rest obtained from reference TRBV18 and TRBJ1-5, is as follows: NAGVMQNPRHLVRRRGQEARLRCSPMKGHSHVYWYRQLPEEGLKFMVYLQKENIIDESGMPKERFSAEFPKEGPSILRIQQVVRGDSAAYFCASSQDRRYSNQPQHFGDGTRLSIL.